This T cell receptor (beta chain) was found in a study of identifying expanded T cells in peripheral blood. Points from the study as a whole: Technical replicates showed around 1.2 changed clones; around 2 weeks roughly 15; four weeks 19.

For this clone: Antigen specificity is unknown.

Clones were read by immunoSEQ multiplex PCR, and TCRdb kept only the in-frame ones, dropping some. Found here are fewer than 55,000 clones, roughly 82% of them singletons; the top ten hold roughly 15%. The clonotype originates from a person between 18 and 70 years old in good health. Sequencing was performed on blood.

In DNA, the CDR3 is TGTGCCAGCAGTCCAGCGGGGGGGCCAGACACCGGGGAGCTGTTTTTT. Amino acid sequence: CASSPAGGPDTGELFF. The chain recombines TRBV4-2 with TRBJ2-2, with 10 bases aligning to TRBD2. The V segment lost 6 bases and the J segment 3 bases; nucleotides outside the gene matches: 7. Per germline, CDR1 LGHNA and CDR2 YNFKEQ. This CDR3 contains 16 residues.